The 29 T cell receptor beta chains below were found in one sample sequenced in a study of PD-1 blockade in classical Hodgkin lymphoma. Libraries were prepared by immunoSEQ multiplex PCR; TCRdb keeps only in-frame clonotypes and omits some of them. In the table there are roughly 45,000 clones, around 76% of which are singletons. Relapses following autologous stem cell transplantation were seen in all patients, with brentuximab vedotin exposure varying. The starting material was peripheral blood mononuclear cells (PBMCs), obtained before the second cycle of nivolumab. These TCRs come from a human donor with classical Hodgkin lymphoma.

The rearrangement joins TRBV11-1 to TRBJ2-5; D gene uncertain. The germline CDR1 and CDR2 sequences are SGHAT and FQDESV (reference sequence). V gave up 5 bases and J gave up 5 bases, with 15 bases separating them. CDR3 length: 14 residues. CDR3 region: CASSLLDGLETQYF. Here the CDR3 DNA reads TGTGCCAGCAGCCTGTTGGATGGTCTGGAGACCCAGTACTTC.

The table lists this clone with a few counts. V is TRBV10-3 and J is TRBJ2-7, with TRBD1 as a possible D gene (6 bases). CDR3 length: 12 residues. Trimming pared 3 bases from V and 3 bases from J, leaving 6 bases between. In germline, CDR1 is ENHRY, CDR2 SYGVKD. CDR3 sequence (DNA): TGTGCCATCAGTGAACAGGGCTACGAGCAGTACTTC. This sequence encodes CAISEQGYEQYF.

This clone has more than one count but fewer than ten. The CDR3 is CASSFAQGGRGYTF. CDR3 nucleotide sequence: TGTGCCAGCAGTTTCGCCCAGGGGGGCCGAGGCTACACCTTC. The gene calls are TRBV27 and TRBJ1-2, with 7 bases fitting TRBD1. From germline, CDR1 is MNHEY and CDR2 SMNVEV (reference sequence). CDR3 length: 14 residues. The trim removed 3 bases at V and 8 bases at J, leaving 9 bases unmatched.

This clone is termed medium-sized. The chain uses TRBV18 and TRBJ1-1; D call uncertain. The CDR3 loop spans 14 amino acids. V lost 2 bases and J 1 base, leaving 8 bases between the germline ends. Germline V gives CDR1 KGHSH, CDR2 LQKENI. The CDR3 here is CASSPFPGNTEAFF. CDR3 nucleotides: TGTGCCAGCTCACCATTCCCCGGGAACACTGAAGCTTTCTTT.

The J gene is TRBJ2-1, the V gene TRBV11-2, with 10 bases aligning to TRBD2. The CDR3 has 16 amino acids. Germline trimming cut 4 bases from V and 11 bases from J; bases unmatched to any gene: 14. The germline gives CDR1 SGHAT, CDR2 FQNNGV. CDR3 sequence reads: CASSYVRVGLANKQFF. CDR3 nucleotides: TGTGCCAGCAGCTACGTTAGGGTGGGACTAGCGAACAAGCAGTTCTTC. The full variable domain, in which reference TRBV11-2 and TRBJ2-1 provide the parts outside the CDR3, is EAGVAQSPRYKIIEKRQSVAFWCNPISGHATLYWYQQILGQGPKLLIQFQNNGVVDDSQLPKDRFSAERLKGVDSTLKIQPAKLEDSAVYLCASSYVRVGLANKQFFGPGTRLTVL.

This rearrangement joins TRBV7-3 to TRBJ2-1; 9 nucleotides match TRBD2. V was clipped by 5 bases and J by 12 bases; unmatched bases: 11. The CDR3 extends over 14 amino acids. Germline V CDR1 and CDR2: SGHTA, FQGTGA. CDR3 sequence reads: CASSPPVSSGGQFF. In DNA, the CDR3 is TGTGCCAGCAGCCCCCCCGTGAGTAGCGGGGGGCAGTTCTTC. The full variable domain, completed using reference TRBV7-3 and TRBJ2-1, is GAGVSQTPSNKVTEKGKYVELRCDPISGHTALYWYRQSLGQGPEFLIYFQGTGAADDSGLPNDRFFAVRPEGSVSTLKIQRTERGDSAVYLCASSPPVSSGGQFFGPGTRLTVL.

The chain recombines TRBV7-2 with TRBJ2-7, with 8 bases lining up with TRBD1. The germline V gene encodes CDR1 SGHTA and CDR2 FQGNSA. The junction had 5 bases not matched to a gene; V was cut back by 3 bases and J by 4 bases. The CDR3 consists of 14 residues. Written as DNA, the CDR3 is TGTGCCAGCAGCTTGGCGGGACAGGCATACGAGCAGTACTTC. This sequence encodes CASSLAGQAYEQYF.

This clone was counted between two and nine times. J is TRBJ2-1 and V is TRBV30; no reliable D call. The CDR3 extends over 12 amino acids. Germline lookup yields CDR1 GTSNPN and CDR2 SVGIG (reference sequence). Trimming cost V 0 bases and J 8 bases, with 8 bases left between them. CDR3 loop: CAWSVLNDEQFF. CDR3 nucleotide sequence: TGTGCCTGGAGTGTACTCAATGATGAGCAGTTCTTC.

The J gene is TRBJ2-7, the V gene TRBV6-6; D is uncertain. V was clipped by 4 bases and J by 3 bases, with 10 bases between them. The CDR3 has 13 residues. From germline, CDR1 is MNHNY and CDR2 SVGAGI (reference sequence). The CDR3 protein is CASSSQAFYEQYF. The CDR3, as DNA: TGTGCCAGCAGTTCCCAAGCATTCTACGAGCAGTACTTC.

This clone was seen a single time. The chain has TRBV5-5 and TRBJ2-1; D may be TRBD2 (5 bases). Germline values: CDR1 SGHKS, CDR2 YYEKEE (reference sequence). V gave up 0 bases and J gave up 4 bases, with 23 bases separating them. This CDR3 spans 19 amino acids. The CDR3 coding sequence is TGTGCCAGCAGCTTGGAGAGATTAGCTGGAGGTACCCCTTACAATGAGCAGTTCTTC. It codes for CASSLERLAGGTPYNEQFF.

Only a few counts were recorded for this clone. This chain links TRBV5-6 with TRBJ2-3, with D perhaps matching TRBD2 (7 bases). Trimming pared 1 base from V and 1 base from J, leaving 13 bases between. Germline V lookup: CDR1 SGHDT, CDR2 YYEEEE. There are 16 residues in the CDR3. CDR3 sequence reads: CASSLQRGGRTDTQYF. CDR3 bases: TGTGCCAGCAGCTTGCAGAGGGGGGGCCGCACAGATACGCAGTATTTT. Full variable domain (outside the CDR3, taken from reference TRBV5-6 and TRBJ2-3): DAGVTQSPTHLIKTRGQQVTLRCSPKSGHDTVSWYQQALGQGPQFIFQYYEEEERQRGNFPDRFSGHQFPNYSSELNVNALLLGDSALYLCASSLQRGGRTDTQYFGPGTRLTVL.

In DNA form, the CDR3 reads TGTGCCAGCAGCGTAGGCGGGGGGGCCCATGAGCAGTTCTTC. As protein: CASSVGGGAHEQFF. V and J are TRBV9 and TRBJ2-1; TRBD2 agrees at 9 bases. The CDR3 contains 14 residues. The V and J ends lost 0 bases and 8 bases, in that order; junction bases with no gene match: 3. The germline V gene encodes CDR1 SGDLS and CDR2 YYNGEE.

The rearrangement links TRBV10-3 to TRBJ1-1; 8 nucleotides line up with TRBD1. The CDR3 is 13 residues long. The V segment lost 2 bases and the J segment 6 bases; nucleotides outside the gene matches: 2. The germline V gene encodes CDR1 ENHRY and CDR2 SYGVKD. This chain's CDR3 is CAISEDRGAEAFF. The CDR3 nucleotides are TGTGCCATCAGTGAGGACAGGGGAGCTGAAGCTTTCTTT.

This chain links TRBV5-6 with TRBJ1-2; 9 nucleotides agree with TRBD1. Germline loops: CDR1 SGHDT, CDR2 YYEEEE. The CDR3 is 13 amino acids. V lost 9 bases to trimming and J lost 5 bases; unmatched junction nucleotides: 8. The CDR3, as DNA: TGTGCCACGACCGGGACAGGGTATTATGGCTACACCTTC. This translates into CATTGTGYYGYTF.

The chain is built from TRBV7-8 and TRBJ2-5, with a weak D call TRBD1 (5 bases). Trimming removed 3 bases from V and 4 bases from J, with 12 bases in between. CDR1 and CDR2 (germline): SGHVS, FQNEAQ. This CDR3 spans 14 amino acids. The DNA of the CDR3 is TGTGCCAGCAGCTTCACAGGAGCTGCAGAGACCCAGTACTTC. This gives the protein CASSFTGAAETQYF.

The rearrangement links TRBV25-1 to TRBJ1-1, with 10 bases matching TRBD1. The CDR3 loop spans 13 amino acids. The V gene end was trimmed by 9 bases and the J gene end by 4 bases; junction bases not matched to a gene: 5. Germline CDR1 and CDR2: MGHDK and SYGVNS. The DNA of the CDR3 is TGTGCCAGTCGACAGGGGGCTCTCACTGAAGCTTTCTTT. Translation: CASRQGALTEAFF.

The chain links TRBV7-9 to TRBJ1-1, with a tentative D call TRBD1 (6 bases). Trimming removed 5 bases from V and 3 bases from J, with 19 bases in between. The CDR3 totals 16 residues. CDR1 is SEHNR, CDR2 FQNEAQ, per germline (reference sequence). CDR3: CASSPRGAGMDTEAFF. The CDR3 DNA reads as TGTGCCAGCAGCCCTAGGGGGGCAGGGATGGACACTGAAGCTTTCTTT.

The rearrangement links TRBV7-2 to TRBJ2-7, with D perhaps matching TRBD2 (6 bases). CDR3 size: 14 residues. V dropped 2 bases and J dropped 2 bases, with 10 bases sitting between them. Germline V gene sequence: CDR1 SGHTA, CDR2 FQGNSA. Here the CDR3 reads CASSLSEGTYEQYF. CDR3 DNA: TGTGCCAGCAGCTTATCGGAGGGCACCTACGAGCAGTACTTC.

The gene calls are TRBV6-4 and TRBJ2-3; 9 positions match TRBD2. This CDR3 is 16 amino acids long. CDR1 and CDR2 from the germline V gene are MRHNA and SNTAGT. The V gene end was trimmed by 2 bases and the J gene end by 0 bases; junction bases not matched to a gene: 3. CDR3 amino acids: CASSDVAGGSTDTQYF. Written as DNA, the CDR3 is TGTGCCAGCAGTGACGTGGCGGGGGGGAGCACAGATACGCAGTATTTT.

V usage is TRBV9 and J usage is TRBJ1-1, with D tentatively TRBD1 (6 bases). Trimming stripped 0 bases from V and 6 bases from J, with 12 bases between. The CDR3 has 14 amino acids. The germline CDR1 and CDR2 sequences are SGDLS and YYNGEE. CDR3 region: CASSVADGGSEAFF. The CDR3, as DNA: TGTGCCAGCAGCGTAGCTGACGGGGGCTCTGAAGCTTTCTTT. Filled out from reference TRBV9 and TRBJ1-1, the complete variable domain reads DSGVTQTPKHLITATGQRVTLRCSPRSGDLSVYWYQQSLDQGLQFLIQYYNGEERAKGNILERFSAQQFPDLHSELNLSSLELGDSALYFCASSVADGGSEAFFGQGTRLTVV.

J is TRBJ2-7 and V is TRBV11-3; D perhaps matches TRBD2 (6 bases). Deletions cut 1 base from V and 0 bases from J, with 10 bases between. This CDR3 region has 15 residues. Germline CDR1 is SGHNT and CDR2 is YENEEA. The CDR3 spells CASSLAGGSSYEQYF. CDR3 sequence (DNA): TGTGCCAGCAGCTTAGCTGGGGGGAGCTCCTACGAGCAGTACTTC.

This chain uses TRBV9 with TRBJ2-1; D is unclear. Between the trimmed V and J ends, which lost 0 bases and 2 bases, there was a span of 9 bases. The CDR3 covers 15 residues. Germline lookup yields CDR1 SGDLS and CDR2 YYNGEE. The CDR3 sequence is CASSVETAAYNEQFF. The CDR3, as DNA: TGTGCCAGCAGCGTAGAAACGGCGGCCTACAATGAGCAGTTCTTC. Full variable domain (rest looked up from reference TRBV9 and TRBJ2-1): DSGVTQTPKHLITATGQRVTLRCSPRSGDLSVYWYQQSLDQGLQFLIQYYNGEERAKGNILERFSAQQFPDLHSELNLSSLELGDSALYFCASSVETAAYNEQFFGPGTRLTVL.

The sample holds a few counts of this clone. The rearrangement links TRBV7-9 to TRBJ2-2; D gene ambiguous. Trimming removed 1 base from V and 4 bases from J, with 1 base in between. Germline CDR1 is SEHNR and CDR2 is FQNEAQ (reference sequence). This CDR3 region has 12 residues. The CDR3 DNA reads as TGTGCCAGCAGCTTAGGCACCGGGGAGCTGTTTTTT. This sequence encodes CASSLGTGELFF.

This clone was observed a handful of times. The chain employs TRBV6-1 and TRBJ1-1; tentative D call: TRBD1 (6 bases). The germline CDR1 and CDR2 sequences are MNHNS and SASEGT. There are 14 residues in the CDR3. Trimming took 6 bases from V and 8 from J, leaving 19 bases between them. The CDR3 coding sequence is TGTGCCAGCAGCTCTTTACAGGGAGCAGGGGAAGCTTTCTTT. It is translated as CASSSLQGAGEAFF.

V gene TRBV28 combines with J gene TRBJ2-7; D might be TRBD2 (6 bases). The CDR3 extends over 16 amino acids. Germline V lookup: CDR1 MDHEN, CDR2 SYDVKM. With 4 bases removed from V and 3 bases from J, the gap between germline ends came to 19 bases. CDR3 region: CASSSPRGEDGYEQYF. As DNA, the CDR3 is TGTGCCAGCAGTTCCCCCCGCGGGGAGGATGGCTACGAGCAGTACTTC. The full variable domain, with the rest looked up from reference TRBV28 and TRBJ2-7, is DVKVTQSSRYLVKRTGEKVFLECVQDMDHENMFWYRQDPGLGLRLIYFSYDVKMKEKGDIPEGYSVSREKKERFSLILESASTNQTSMYLCASSSPRGEDGYEQYFGPGTRLTVT.

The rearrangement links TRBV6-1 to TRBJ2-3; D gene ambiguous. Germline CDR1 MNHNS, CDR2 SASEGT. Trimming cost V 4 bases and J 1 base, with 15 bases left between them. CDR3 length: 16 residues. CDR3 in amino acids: CASSALSSLGTDTQYF. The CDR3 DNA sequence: TGTGCCAGCAGTGCTCTATCTAGTTTAGGCACAGATACGCAGTATTTT.

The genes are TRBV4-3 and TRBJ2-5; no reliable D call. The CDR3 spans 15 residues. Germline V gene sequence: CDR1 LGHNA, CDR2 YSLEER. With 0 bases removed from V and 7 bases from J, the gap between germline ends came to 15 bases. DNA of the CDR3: TGCGCCAGCAGCCAAGAGGCGGACGCTTTTCGGACCCAGTACTTC. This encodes CASSQEADAFRTQYF.

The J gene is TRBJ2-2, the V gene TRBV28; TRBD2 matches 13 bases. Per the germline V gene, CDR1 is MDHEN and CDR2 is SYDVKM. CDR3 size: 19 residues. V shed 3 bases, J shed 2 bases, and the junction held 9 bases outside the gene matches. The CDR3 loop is CASSFELAGGLSNTGELFF. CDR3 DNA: TGTGCCAGCAGTTTTGAACTAGCGGGGGGGCTAAGTAACACCGGGGAGCTGTTTTTT.

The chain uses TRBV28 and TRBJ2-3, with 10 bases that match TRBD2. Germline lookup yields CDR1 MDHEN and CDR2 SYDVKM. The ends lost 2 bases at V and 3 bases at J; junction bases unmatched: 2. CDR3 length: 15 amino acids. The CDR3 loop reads CASSLLAGETDTQYF. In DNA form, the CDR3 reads TGTGCCAGCAGTTTACTAGCGGGGGAAACAGATACGCAGTATTTT.